The rows below give T cell receptor beta chains drawn from one sample of a study of neoadjuvant nivolumab and ipilimumab in lung cancer. Libraries were prepared by immunoSEQ multiplex PCR; TCRdb keeps only in-frame clonotypes and omits some of them. The profile shows tens of thousands of clones, roughly 91% of them singletons. Sequences were derived from blood, sampled before neoadjuvant nivolumab, alone or with ipilimumab. These receptor sequences come from an adult with non-small cell lung cancer. Some clones in this sample may be carry-over from other donors' samples. Each CDR3 is given without its conserved first and last residue. A D gene is named only where the DNA matches it firmly. The size entry is marked missing in some rows and otherwise reads once, few, many or a size class.

D gene: NA
V gene: TRBV9
clone size: NA
CDR3 protein: ASSVGGRAYEQY

D gene: NA
V gene: TRBV5-1
clone size: NA
CDR3 protein: ASSVDYEQY

D gene: TRBD1
V gene: TRBV9
clone size: NA
CDR3 protein: ASSVGDRDHEQY

D gene: TRBD2
V gene: TRBV5-6
clone size: few
CDR3 protein: ASSQGLAGDHGGELF

D gene: NA
V gene: TRBV5-6
clone size: NA
CDR3 protein: ASSFQGGGGYT

D gene: NA
V gene: TRBV7-3
clone size: NA
CDR3 protein: ASSRDGGGANVLT

D gene: NA
V gene: TRBV6-1
clone size: NA
CDR3 protein: ASILGGRNQPQH

D gene: TRBD1
V gene: TRBV29-1
clone size: NA
CDR3 protein: SAEGQGRRNQPQH

D gene: NA
V gene: TRBV18
clone size: NA
CDR3 protein: ASSPPRGENTEAF

D gene: NA
V gene: TRBV2
clone size: NA
CDR3 protein: ASSEGGVNYGYT

D gene: NA
V gene: TRBV7-2
clone size: once
CDR3 protein: ASSLEVSTDTQY

D gene: NA
V gene: TRBV7-9
clone size: NA
CDR3 protein: ASSTRLGQLPEAF

D gene: NA
V gene: TRBV9
clone size: once
CDR3 protein: ASSPGQALETQY

D gene: NA
V gene: TRBV4-3
clone size: NA
CDR3 protein: ASSQEQGSNYGYT

D gene: NA
V gene: TRBV27
clone size: NA
CDR3 protein: ASSLGSGSSDEQF

D gene: NA
V gene: TRBV2
clone size: few
CDR3 protein: ASSGGSLRSGNTIY

D gene: NA
V gene: TRBV5-1
clone size: NA
CDR3 protein: ASSLGQGHSYEQY

D gene: NA
V gene: TRBV11-3
clone size: NA
CDR3 protein: ASSLGVTDTQY

D gene: NA
V gene: TRBV6-5
clone size: NA
CDR3 protein: ASRRKDSSYNEQF

D gene: NA
V gene: TRBV7-9
clone size: NA
CDR3 protein: ASSLGPARETQY

D gene: NA
V gene: TRBV5-1
clone size: few
CDR3 protein: ASSSLGEQY

D gene: NA
V gene: TRBV7-2
clone size: NA
CDR3 protein: ASSLTWGGTEAF

D gene: NA
V gene: TRBV29-1
clone size: NA
CDR3 protein: SVDLAANEQF